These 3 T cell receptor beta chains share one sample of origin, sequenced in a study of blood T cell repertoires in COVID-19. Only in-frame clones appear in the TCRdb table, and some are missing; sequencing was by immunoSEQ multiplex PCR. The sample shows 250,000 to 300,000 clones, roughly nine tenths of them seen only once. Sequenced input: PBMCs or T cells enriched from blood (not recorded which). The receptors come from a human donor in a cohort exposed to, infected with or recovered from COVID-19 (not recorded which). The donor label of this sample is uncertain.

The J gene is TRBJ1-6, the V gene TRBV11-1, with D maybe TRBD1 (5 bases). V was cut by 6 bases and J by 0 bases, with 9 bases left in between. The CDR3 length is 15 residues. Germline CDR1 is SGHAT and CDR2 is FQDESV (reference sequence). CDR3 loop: CASSTDSSYNSPLHF. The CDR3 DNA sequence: TGTGCCAGCAGTACAGACAGCTCCTATAATTCACCCCTCCACTTT.

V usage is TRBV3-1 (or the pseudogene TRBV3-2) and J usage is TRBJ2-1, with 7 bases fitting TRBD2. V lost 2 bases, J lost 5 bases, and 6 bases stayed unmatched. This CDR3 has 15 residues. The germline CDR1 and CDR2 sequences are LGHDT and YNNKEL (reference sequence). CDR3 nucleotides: TGTGCCAGCAGCCAAATAAGCGGGGACCACAATGAGCAGTTCTTC. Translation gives CASSQISGDHNEQFF.

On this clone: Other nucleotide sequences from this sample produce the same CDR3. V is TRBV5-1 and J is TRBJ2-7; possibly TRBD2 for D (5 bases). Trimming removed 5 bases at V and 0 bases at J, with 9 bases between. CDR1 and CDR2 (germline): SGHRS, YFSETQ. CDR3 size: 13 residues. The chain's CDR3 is CASREGSSYEQYF. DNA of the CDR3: TGCGCCAGCAGAGAAGGGAGCTCCTACGAGCAGTACTTC.